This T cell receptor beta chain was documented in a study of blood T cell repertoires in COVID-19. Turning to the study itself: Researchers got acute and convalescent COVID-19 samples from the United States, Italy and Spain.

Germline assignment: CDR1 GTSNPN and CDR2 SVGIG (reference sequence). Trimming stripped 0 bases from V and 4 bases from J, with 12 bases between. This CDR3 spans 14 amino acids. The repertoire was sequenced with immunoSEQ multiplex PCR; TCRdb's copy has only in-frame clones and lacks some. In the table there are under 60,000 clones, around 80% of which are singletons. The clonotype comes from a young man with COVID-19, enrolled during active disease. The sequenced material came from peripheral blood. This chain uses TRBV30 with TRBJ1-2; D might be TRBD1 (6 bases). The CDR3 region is CAWSVGGPSYGYTF. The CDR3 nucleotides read TGTGCCTGGAGTGTTGGGGGCCCAAGCTATGGCTACACCTTC.